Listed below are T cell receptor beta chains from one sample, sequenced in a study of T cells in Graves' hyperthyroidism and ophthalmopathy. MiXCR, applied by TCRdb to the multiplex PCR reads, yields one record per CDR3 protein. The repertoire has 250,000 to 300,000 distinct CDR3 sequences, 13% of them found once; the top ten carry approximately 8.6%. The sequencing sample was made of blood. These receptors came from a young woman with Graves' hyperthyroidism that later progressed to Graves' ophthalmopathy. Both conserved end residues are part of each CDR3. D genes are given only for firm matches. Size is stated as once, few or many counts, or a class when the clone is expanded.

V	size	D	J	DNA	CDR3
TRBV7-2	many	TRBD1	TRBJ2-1	TGTGCCAGCAGCTTCCCCGACAGGGACCTCTACAATGAGCAGTTCTTC	CASSFPDRDLYNEQFF
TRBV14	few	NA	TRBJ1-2	TGTGCCAGCAGCCTAGCCCGACGGGGGAACTATGGCTACACCTTC	CASSLARRGNYGYTF
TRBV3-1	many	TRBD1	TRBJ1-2	TGTGCCAGCAGGAGGCAGGGGGCTAATGGCTACACCTTC	CASRRQGANGYTF
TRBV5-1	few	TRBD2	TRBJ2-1	TGTGCCAGCAGCCTCACCCTACTAGCGGGAGGGGCAAATGAGCAGTTCTTC	CASSLTLLAGGANEQFF
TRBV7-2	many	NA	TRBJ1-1	TGTGCCAGCAGTATCGAGGGTTTGGGCACTGAAGCTTTCTTT	CASSIEGLGTEAFF
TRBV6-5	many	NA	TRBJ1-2	TGTGCCAGCAGTTTCTCGGGACTCCAGCCCTCTGTGAATGGCTACACCTTC	CASSFSGLQPSVNGYTF
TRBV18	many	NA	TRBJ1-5	TGTGCCAGCTCACCAAGTCAGGGGAATCAGCCCCAGCATTTT	CASSPSQGNQPQHF
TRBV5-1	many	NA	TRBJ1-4	TGCGCCAGCAGCTTGGATAAACAGGAAAAACTGTTTTTT	CASSLDKQEKLFF
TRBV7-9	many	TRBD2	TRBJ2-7	TGTGCCAGCAGCTTAGTATCCGGACTAGCGGGAGATAGGTACGAGCAGTACTTC	CASSLVSGLAGDRYEQYF
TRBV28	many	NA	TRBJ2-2	TGTGCCAGCAGCTCCACAGGTTTCTCCGGGGAGCTGTTTTTT	CASSSTGFSGELFF